Following are 24 T cell receptor beta chains from one sample sequenced in a study of blood T cell repertoires in COVID-19 (dated by TCRdb to 2019 to 2021). Preparation of the library involved the immunoSEQ multiplex PCR assay. The table comes from immuneACCESS by way of TCRdb, which keeps in-frame sequences with V and J called. Part of the clones is missing from these tables; in studies checked, under half for an unresolved V gene and the rest for unknown reasons. For this sample there are tens of thousands of clones; roughly 84% appear just once. Jointly, the top ten make up roughly 43% of the sample. Sequences were obtained from peripheral blood. The origin of the receptors is a man aged 80 or over with acute or convalescent COVID-19.

The gene calls are TRBV7-2 and TRBJ2-7; the match to TRBD2 covers 11 bases. V dropped 5 bases and J dropped 4; count of bases not matched to a gene: 4. CDR3 length equals 14 residues. Germline CDR1 reads SGHTA; CDR2 reads FQGNSA. CDR3 in DNA: TGTGCCAGCAGCCAAGGGACTAGCGGATACGAGCAGTACTTC. It is translated as CASSQGTSGYEQYF.

The V gene is TRBV6-2 or TRBV6-3, the J gene TRBJ2-1, with TRBD2 identical over 8 bases. The CDR3 loop spans 15 amino acids. V trimming: 4 bases; J trimming: 0 bases; junction bases outside the gene matches: 2. Per the germline V gene, CDR1 is MNHEY and CDR2 is SVGEGT. CDR3 amino acids: CASSWSGSSYNEQFF. The CDR3 region has the DNA TGTGCCAGCAGTTGGAGCGGGAGCTCCTACAATGAGCAGTTCTTC.

The J gene is TRBJ1-4, the V gene TRBV5-1; D is ambiguous. Trimming left V 0 bases short and J 3 bases short, with 12 bases between. The germline V gene has CDR1 SGHRS and CDR2 YFSETQ. The CDR3 sequence is 16 residues long. CDR3 sequence (DNA): TGCGCCAGCAGCTTGGCCCCCCGGACTTCTAATGAAAAACTGTTTTTT. Its translation is CASSLAPRTSNEKLFF.

This clone has a handful of counts. The J gene is TRBJ2-1, the V gene TRBV19, with a possible D match to TRBD2 (5 bases). The V gene lost 4 bases and the J gene lost 7 bases, with 14 bases spanning the gap. Germline loops: CDR1 LNHDA, CDR2 SQIVND (reference sequence). The CDR3 has 14 residues. The CDR3 here is CASSTGVGLNEQFF. CDR3 in DNA: TGTGCCAGTAGTACCGGGGTCGGGTTAAATGAGCAGTTCTTC.

This chain connects TRBV30 to TRBJ1-5; perhaps TRBD1 as D (6 bases). The CDR3 consists of 17 residues. Deletions cut 1 base from V and 1 base from J, with 17 bases between. Germline loops: CDR1 GTSNPN, CDR2 SVGIG (reference sequence). The CDR3 bases are TGTGCCTGGAGTGGTACAGGGATGGGTGGAAGCAATCAGCCCCAGCATTTT. This sequence encodes CAWSGTGMGGSNQPQHF.

The chain carries TRBV4-3 and TRBJ1-6, with 9 bases fitting TRBD1. CDR3 length equals 15 residues. The ends lost 1 base at V and 8 bases at J; junction bases unmatched: 3. Germline assignment: CDR1 LGHNA and CDR2 YSLEER. CDR3 region: CASSQGGQGYSPLHF. DNA of the CDR3: TGCGCCAGCAGCCAAGGGGGACAGGGTTATTCACCCCTCCACTTT.

The rearrangement links TRBV11-3 to TRBJ1-6; maybe TRBD1 (6 bases). Germline V gene sequence: CDR1 SGHNT, CDR2 YENEEA. The CDR3 is 13 amino acids. Between the trimmed V and J ends, which lost 5 bases and 9 bases, there was a span of 11 bases. The CDR3 sequence is CASSLNRVSPLHF. The CDR3, as DNA: TGTGCCAGCAGCCTAAACAGGGTTTCACCCCTCCACTTT.

This rearrangement joins TRBV20-1 to TRBJ2-7; no clear D. This CDR3 comprises 11 residues. CDR1 and CDR2 from the germline V gene are DFQATT and SNEGSKA (reference sequence). V was trimmed by 4 bases and J by 6 bases, leaving 10 bases between them. CDR3 DNA: TGCAGTGCTAAAAAAGCTGGCGAGCAGTACTTC. Translating gives CSAKKAGEQYF.

The V call is TRBV28, the J call TRBJ1-5, with a tentative D call TRBD1 (6 bases). The CDR3 totals 15 residues. V lost 5 bases to trimming and J lost 6 bases, with 17 bases between them. Germline loops: CDR1 MDHEN, CDR2 SYDVKM. This chain's CDR3 is CASSTGQWGAQPQHF. CDR3 in DNA: TGTGCCAGCAGTACCGGACAGTGGGGCGCTCAGCCCCAGCATTTT.

The chain is built from TRBV7-2 and TRBJ1-2; a possible D gene is TRBD1 (5 bases). Looked up from germline, CDR1 is SGHTA and CDR2 is FQGNSA. The CDR3 consists of 14 residues. Trimming stripped 1 base from V and 8 bases from J, with 14 bases between. CDR3 DNA sequence: TGTGCCAGCAGCTTAGTTACGGGGACTCGGGGCTACACCTTC. This encodes CASSLVTGTRGYTF.

The chain carries TRBV5-4 and TRBJ2-5; 13 bases align to TRBD2. Trimming at V came to 3 bases and at J to 5 bases, leaving 13 bases not matched to a gene. The CDR3 is made up of 18 amino acids. Germline V gene data show CDR1 as SGHNT and CDR2 as YYREEE (reference sequence). The CDR3 coding sequence is TGTGCCAGCAGCTCCGACGGAGGACTAGCGGGAGTTGCGGAGACCCAGTACTTC. Translated, it gives CASSSDGGLAGVAETQYF. The full variable domain, in which reference TRBV5-4 and TRBJ2-5 provide the parts outside the CDR3, is ETGVTQSPTHLIKTRGQQVTLRCSSQSGHNTVSWYQQALGQGPQFIFQYYREEENGRGNFPPRFSGLQFPNYSSELNVNALELDDSALYLCASSSDGGLAGVAETQYFGPGTRLLVL.

V gene TRBV5-6 combines with J gene TRBJ1-4, with 9 bases identical to TRBD1. This CDR3 is 16 amino acids long. The junction had 9 bases not matched to a gene; V was cut back by 4 bases and J by 5 bases. Germline V lookup: CDR1 SGHDT, CDR2 YYEEEE. The DNA of the CDR3 is TGTGCCAGCAGCGTGGAGGGGGGGACAGGGAATGAAAAACTGTTTTTT. It specifies CASSVEGGTGNEKLFF.

The chain couples TRBV14 to TRBJ1-1; 12 nucleotides align to TRBD1. Germline loops: CDR1 SGHDN, CDR2 FVKESK. This CDR3 is 19 amino acids long. V shed 6 bases and J 3 bases; nucleotides not matched to a gene: 17. CDR3 region: CASRPPSPGQGAGYTEAFF. DNA of the CDR3: TGTGCCAGCAGGCCACCAAGCCCGGGACAGGGGGCGGGGTACACTGAAGCTTTCTTT. Looking up the rest from reference TRBV14 and TRBJ1-1 gives the full variable domain: EAGVTQFPSHSVIEKGQTVTLRCDPISGHDNLYWYRRVMGKEIKFLLHFVKESKQDESGMPNNRFLAERTGGTYSTLKVQPAELEDSGVYFCASRPPSPGQGAGYTEAFFGQGTRLTVV.

J is TRBJ1-2 and V is TRBV14; 10 nucleotides align to TRBD1. The CDR3 loop spans 17 amino acids. CDR1 SGHDN and CDR2 FVKESK come from the germline V gene. After removal of 3 bases from V and 5 bases from J, the junction contained 12 bases not matched to a gene. CDR3 loop: CASSQVLRDRGGYGYTF. As DNA, the CDR3 is TGTGCCAGCAGCCAGGTCCTCCGGGACAGGGGTGGGTATGGCTACACCTTC.

This chain uses TRBV11-1 with TRBJ2-3, with 7 nucleotides matching TRBD2. V shed 5 bases, J shed 2 bases, and the junction held 10 bases outside the gene matches. CDR1 is SGHAT, CDR2 FQDESV, per germline (reference sequence). The CDR3 length is 16 residues. The chain's CDR3 is CASSGYRGENTDTQYF. The CDR3 DNA reads TGTGCCAGCAGCGGCTATCGGGGGGAGAACACAGATACGCAGTATTTT. The whole variable domain, filled in from reference TRBV11-1 and TRBJ2-3, reads EAEVAQSPRYKITEKSQAVAFWCDPISGHATLYWYRQILGQGPELLVQFQDESVVDDSQLPKDRFSAERLKGVDSTLKIQPAELGDSAMYLCASSGYRGENTDTQYFGPGTRLTVL.

The V and J genes are TRBV4-3 and TRBJ1-2, with 8 bases identical to TRBD1. V was pared by 5 bases and J by 8 bases, with 7 bases of the junction left unmatched. CDR1 and CDR2 (germline): LGHNA, YSLEER. This CDR3 is 13 amino acids long. The CDR3 spells CASSLDRVGGYTF. The CDR3 bases are TGCGCCAGCAGCTTGGACAGGGTGGGGGGCTACACCTTC.

V usage is TRBV7-2 and J usage is TRBJ1-2; D ambiguous. CDR3 length equals 13 residues. Per germline, CDR1 SGHTA and CDR2 FQGNSA. Trimming stripped 3 bases from V and 2 bases from J, with 7 bases between. CDR3 amino acids: CASSFPQNYGYTF. The CDR3 bases are TGTGCCAGCAGCTTTCCTCAGAACTATGGCTACACCTTC.

For the CDR3, the DNA is TGTGCCAGCAGCTTGGGGACCGGGACTAGCCTTTTTCGAGAGACCCAGTACTTC. It translates to CASSLGTGTSLFRETQYF. V gene TRBV5-8 combines with J gene TRBJ2-5, with 9 bases lining up with TRBD2. The CDR3 has 18 residues. CDR1 and CDR2 from the germline V gene are SGHTS and YDEGEE. Germline trimming cut 0 bases from V and 4 bases from J; bases unmatched to any gene: 13.

There are a few counts of this clone. The rearrangement links TRBV19 to TRBJ2-7; the D is unclear. This CDR3 is built from 13 residues. The V gene lost 5 bases and the J gene lost 2 bases, with 10 bases spanning the gap. Germline loops: CDR1 LNHDA, CDR2 SQIVND (reference sequence). The CDR3 sequence: CASSAHQTYEQYF. CDR3 nucleotide sequence: TGTGCCAGTAGTGCCCATCAGACCTACGAGCAGTACTTC.

This chain joins TRBV19 and TRBJ1-6; 9 positions agree with TRBD1. The junction had 15 bases not matched to a gene; V was cut back by 5 bases and J by 7 bases. This CDR3 contains 18 residues. The V gene's germline CDR1 is LNHDA and CDR2 SQIVND (reference sequence). CDR3 region: CASSPNIGTGWSNSPLHF. Here the CDR3 DNA reads TGTGCCAGTAGTCCCAACATCGGGACAGGGTGGTCAAATTCACCCCTCCACTTT.

This clone was seen only once. The V gene is TRBV7-9, the J gene TRBJ2-7; TRBD1 agrees at 11 bases. Per germline, CDR1 SEHNR and CDR2 FQNEAQ (reference sequence). The CDR3 runs 15 residues. V trimming: 2 bases; J trimming: 2 bases; junction bases outside the gene matches: 2. The DNA for the CDR3 is TGTGCCAGCAGCTTATGGGGACAGGGGGCCTACGAGCAGTACTTC. Translating it yields CASSLWGQGAYEQYF.

This chain uses TRBV5-1 with TRBJ2-1; 11 positions match TRBD2. Germline V lookup: CDR1 SGHRS, CDR2 YFSETQ. V trimming: 4 bases; J trimming: 3 bases; junction bases outside the gene matches: 6. This CDR3 has 16 amino acids. The CDR3 loop reads CASSPIAGGLYNEQFF. In DNA form, the CDR3 reads TGCGCCAGCAGCCCCATAGCGGGGGGGCTCTACAATGAGCAGTTCTTC.

There are a few counts of this clone. The gene calls are TRBV5-5 and TRBJ2-5; D is perhaps TRBD1 (5 bases). CDR1 SGHKS and CDR2 YYEKEE come from the germline V gene (reference sequence). V gave up 2 bases and J gave up 0 bases, with 14 bases separating them. The CDR3 runs to 16 residues. The CDR3 bases are TGTGCCAGCAGCTTAGGACAACAGCTTTACCAAGAGACCCAGTACTTC. The encoded protein is CASSLGQQLYQETQYF.

This rearrangement joins TRBV7-9 to TRBJ1-1; 7 bases are a match to TRBD1. The CDR3 is 14 residues long. V trimming: 5 bases; J trimming: 5 bases; junction bases outside the gene matches: 8. Germline V lookup: CDR1 SEHNR, CDR2 FQNEAQ (reference sequence). CDR3 coding DNA: TGTGCCAGCAGCAGGGCGAACAGGGGTACTGAAGCTTTCTTT. This codes for CASSRANRGTEAFF.